A single sample gave rise to the 20 T cell receptor beta chains below, sequenced in a study of T cells in Graves' hyperthyroidism and ophthalmopathy. TCR beta CDR3 region amplification was performed from RNA transcripts. A first-round RT-PCR of the TCR CDR3 used the HTBI primer set. TCRdb re-called the multiplex PCR reads with MiXCR, one entry per CDR3 protein. The sample carries about 300,000 distinct CDR3 sequences, about 13% recorded once. The source material was blood. These receptors all stem from a woman in her thirties or forties with Graves' hyperthyroidism.

Concerning this clonotype itself: A much larger clone differs from this one at a single base, so this may be a read error. The chain employs TRBV3-1 and TRBJ2-5; the D is unclear. The ends were cut back, 6 bases at V and 10 bases at J, with 24 bases in the middle. Germline V CDR1 and CDR2: LGHDT, YNNKEL (reference sequence). The CDR3 extends over 15 amino acids. The CDR3 sequence: CASSRSRAVGGDQYF. Written as DNA, the CDR3 is TGTGCCAGCAGTCGATCTAGGGCGGTGGGCGGAGACCAGTACTTC.

This clonotype turned up a few times. The V call is TRBV19, the J call TRBJ2-1, with 8 bases aligning to TRBD2. The trim removed 8 bases at V and 5 bases at J, leaving 11 bases unmatched. This CDR3 is 15 amino acids long. Germline CDR1 LNHDA, CDR2 SQIVND (reference sequence). The DNA for the CDR3 is TGTGCCAGTGTCGGCGGGGGGACCGTTAACAATGAGCAGTTCTTC. It codes for CASVGGGTVNNEQFF.

The table lists this clonotype with many counts. The chain combines TRBV12-3 or TRBV12-4 with TRBJ2-3, with TRBD1 as a possible D gene (6 bases). The CDR3 sequence is 13 residues long. V was pared by 3 bases and J by 6 bases, with 10 bases between. CDR3 region: CASSLGARDTQYF. Here the CDR3 DNA reads TGTGCCAGCAGTTTGGGGGCTAGGGATACGCAGTATTTT.

This clonotype was picked up many times. The gene calls are TRBV7-9 and TRBJ1-2, with TRBD1 identical over 7 bases. This CDR3 comprises 16 residues. The V and J ends lost 5 bases and 7 bases, in that order; junction bases with no gene match: 16. CDR1 SEHNR and CDR2 FQNEAQ come from the germline V gene (reference sequence). CDR3 in amino acids: CASSPGQVRSYGGYTF. CDR3 in DNA: TGTGCCAGCAGCCCAGGACAGGTACGAAGTTATGGTGGCTACACCTTC.

This clonotype was counted at least ten times. This chain uses TRBV28 with TRBJ2-1; no definite D call. The CDR3 is made up of 11 amino acids. Germline V lookup: CDR1 MDHEN, CDR2 SYDVKM. V dropped 5 bases and J dropped 4 bases, with 3 bases sitting between them. CDR3 sequence reads: CASSVYNEQFF. As DNA, the CDR3 is TGTGCCAGCAGTGTATACAATGAGCAGTTCTTC.

This clonotype has more than one count but fewer than ten. V gene TRBV18 combines with J gene TRBJ1-5; 7 bases match TRBD1. The CDR3 runs 16 residues. J was trimmed by 1 base and V by 4 bases; bases with no gene match: 7. The germline gives CDR1 KGHSH, CDR2 LQKENI. CDR3 DNA sequence: TGTGCCAGCTCACGATCCGGGACAGCAAGCAATCAGCCCCAGCATTTT. This sequence encodes CASSRSGTASNQPQHF.

This clonotype was seen ten or more times. The rearrangement uses TRBV20-1 and TRBJ2-1; possibly TRBD2 for D (6 bases). This CDR3 comprises 18 residues. Germline-derived CDR1 and CDR2 are DFQATT and SNEGSKA (reference sequence). V lost 0 bases to trimming and J lost 4 bases, with 22 bases between them. CDR3 region: CSARDLLGTLQAYNEQFF. The CDR3 DNA follows: TGCAGTGCTAGAGATCTACTAGGGACTCTCCAGGCGTACAATGAGCAGTTCTTC.

Concerning this clonotype itself: A much larger clone lies one base from this, so it may be a read error. The CDR3 loop reads CASSSFSGIYEQYF. The CDR3 nucleotides read TGTGCCAGCAGTTCTTTTAGCGGGATCTACGAGCAGTACTTC. The chain employs TRBV12-3 or TRBV12-4 and TRBJ2-7, with 8 positions matching TRBD2. The CDR3 is 14 amino acids. J gave up 3 bases and V 4 bases, and 5 bases lay outside the gene matches.

This clonotype was observed many times. The chain is built from TRBV7-8 and TRBJ1-5; maybe TRBD1 (6 bases). Germline CDR1 reads SGHVS; CDR2 reads FQNEAQ. Deletions cut 2 bases from V and 5 bases from J, with 10 bases between. The CDR3 spans 14 residues. CDR3 sequence: CASSLTGLDQPQHF. CDR3 bases: TGTGCCAGCAGCTTAACAGGGCTGGATCAGCCCCAGCATTTT. Variable domain in full (rest from reference TRBV7-8 and TRBJ1-5): GAGVSQSPRYKVAKRGQDVALRCDPISGHVSLFWYQQALGQGPEFLTYFQNEAQLDKSGLPSDRFFAERPEGSVSTLKIQRTQQEDSAVYLCASSLTGLDQPQHFGDGTRLSIL.

About this clonotype: A much larger clonotype is one base distant, so this may be a read error. This chain joins TRBV7-2 and TRBJ2-7; 7 bases fit TRBD2. This CDR3 contains 16 residues. CDR1 and CDR2 (germline): SGHTA, FQGNSA. After removal of 4 bases from V and 0 bases from J, the junction contained 9 bases not matched to a gene. In DNA, the CDR3 is TGTGCCAGCAGCTCACAAAGTCGCGGGAGCTCCTACGAGCAGTACTTC. It is translated as CASSSQSRGSSYEQYF.

This clonotype was detected a few times. The gene calls are TRBV20-1 and TRBJ2-5; 7 bases are a match to TRBD2. Germline V gives CDR1 DFQATT, CDR2 SNEGSKA (reference sequence). Germline trimming cut 5 bases from V and 7 bases from J; bases unmatched to any gene: 13. The CDR3 loop spans 14 amino acids. CDR3 sequence (DNA): TGCAGTGCTCCAACGGGGAGGGAGGTACGGACCCAGTACTTC. Protein: CSAPTGREVRTQYF.

This clonotype was detected ten times or more. The gene calls are TRBV7-9 and TRBJ2-2, with TRBD2 matching 9 bases. The V gene end was trimmed by 4 bases and the J gene end by 5 bases; junction bases not matched to a gene: 5. The germline gives CDR1 SEHNR, CDR2 FQNEAQ (reference sequence). This CDR3 is built from 15 residues. The CDR3: CASSSRTSATGELFF. The CDR3 nucleotides are TGTGCCAGCAGCTCGCGGACTAGCGCTACCGGGGAGCTGTTTTTT. Full variable domain (missing parts from reference TRBV7-9 and TRBJ2-2): DTGVSQNPRHKITKRGQNVTFRCDPISEHNRLYWYRQTLGQGPEFLTYFQNEAQLEKSRLLSDRFSAERPKGSFSTLEIQRTEQGDSAMYLCASSSRTSATGELFFGEGSRLTVL.

This clonotype was observed many times. The gene calls are TRBV2 and TRBJ1-1; D call uncertain. Deletions cut 6 bases from V and 9 bases from J, with 8 bases between. CDR3 length: 10 amino acids. The germline V gene has CDR1 SNHLY and CDR2 FYNNEI. This CDR3 is CASRARKAFF. CDR3 nucleotides: TGTGCCAGCAGGGCCAGAAAAGCTTTCTTT.

This clonotype occurred many times. This sequence joins TRBV6-1 and TRBJ2-1; no firm D call. The CDR3 length is 11 residues. Trimming stripped 5 bases from V and 7 bases from J, with 6 bases between. From germline, CDR1 is MNHNS and CDR2 SASEGT. Written as DNA, the CDR3 is TGTGCCAGCAGTCAAGAAAATGAGCAGTTCTTC. Translated: CASSQENEQFF.

The chain recombines TRBV9 with TRBJ2-5; tentatively, D is TRBD2 (6 bases). The V gene lost 0 bases and the J gene lost 0 bases, with 9 bases spanning the gap. CDR3 length: 15 amino acids. Germline-derived CDR1 and CDR2 are SGDLS and YYNGEE. The chain's CDR3 is CASSVEAGYQETQYF. The CDR3 DNA reads TGTGCCAGCAGCGTAGAGGCGGGGTACCAAGAGACCCAGTACTTC.

This clonotype has a count of ten or more. V gene TRBV28 combines with J gene TRBJ2-1; 7 bases fit TRBD1. Germline trimming cut 2 bases from V and 2 bases from J; bases unmatched to any gene: 9. This CDR3 has 17 residues. Germline lookup yields CDR1 MDHEN and CDR2 SYDVKM. CDR3 DNA: TGTGCCAGCAGTTTAAGTCTTGGACAGGACGCCTACAATGAGCAGTTCTTC. Protein product: CASSLSLGQDAYNEQFF.

This clonotype has ten or more counts. The rearrangement uses TRBV7-6 and TRBJ1-2; D is unresolved. Germline CDR1 is SGHVS and CDR2 is FNYEAQ. The CDR3 extends over 10 amino acids. V lost 5 bases to trimming and J lost 7 bases, with 5 bases between them. CDR3 sequence (DNA): TGTGCCAGCAGCCGAGGTGGCTACACCTTC. Translating gives CASSRGGYTF.

Of note for this clonotype: Sequence at one end of the junction differs from germline and may be a read error. The gene calls are TRBV29-1 and TRBJ2-7; 14 bases fit TRBD2. CDR3 length equals 16 residues. Germline assignment: CDR1 SQVTM and CDR2 ANQGSEA. The CDR3 region is CSVEGGLAGASYKQYF. As DNA, the CDR3 is TGCAGCGTTGAAGGGGGACTAGCGGGAGCCTCCTACAAGCAGTACTTC.

This clonotype showed up just a few times. This rearrangement joins TRBV4-1 to TRBJ2-5, with 11 bases aligning to TRBD2. The V gene end was trimmed by 4 bases and the J gene end by 3 bases; junction bases not matched to a gene: 13. The germline CDR1 and CDR2 sequences are MGHRA and YSYEKL. The length of the CDR3 is 18 residues. The CDR3 bases are TGCGCCAGCAGCCGGGGACTAGCGGTTCTCCAAGGGGAAGAGACCCAGTACTTC. Translating gives CASSRGLAVLQGEETQYF.

This clonotype appeared a few times. The rearrangement joins TRBV5-6 to TRBJ2-5; TRBD2 matches at 10 bases. The V gene's germline CDR1 is SGHDT and CDR2 YYEEEE. The CDR3 contains 17 residues. The ends lost 2 bases at V and 1 base at J; junction bases unmatched: 8. CDR3 DNA sequence: TGTGCCAGCAGCTTTGGATCTAGCGGGAGTTTCCAAGAGACCCAGTACTTC. This codes for CASSFGSSGSFQETQYF.